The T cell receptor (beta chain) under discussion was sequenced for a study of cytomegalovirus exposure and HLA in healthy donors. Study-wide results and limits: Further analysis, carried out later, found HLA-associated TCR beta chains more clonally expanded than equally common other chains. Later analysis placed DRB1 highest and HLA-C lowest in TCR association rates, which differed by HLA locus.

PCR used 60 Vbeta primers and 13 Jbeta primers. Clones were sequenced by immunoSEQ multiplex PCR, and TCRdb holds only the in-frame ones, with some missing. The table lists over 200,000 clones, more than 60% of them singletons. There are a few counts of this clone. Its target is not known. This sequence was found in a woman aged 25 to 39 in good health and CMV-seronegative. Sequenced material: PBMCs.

This CDR3 is CASSPVWQNNYGYTF. CDR3 DNA sequence: TGCGCCAGCAGCCCAGTGTGGCAGAACAACTATGGCTACACCTTC. The chain joins TRBV5-1 to TRBJ1-2; D gene uncertain. Germline loops: CDR1 SGHRS, CDR2 YFSETQ. V shed 4 bases and J shed 2 bases, with 15 bases lying between them. The CDR3 loop spans 15 amino acids.